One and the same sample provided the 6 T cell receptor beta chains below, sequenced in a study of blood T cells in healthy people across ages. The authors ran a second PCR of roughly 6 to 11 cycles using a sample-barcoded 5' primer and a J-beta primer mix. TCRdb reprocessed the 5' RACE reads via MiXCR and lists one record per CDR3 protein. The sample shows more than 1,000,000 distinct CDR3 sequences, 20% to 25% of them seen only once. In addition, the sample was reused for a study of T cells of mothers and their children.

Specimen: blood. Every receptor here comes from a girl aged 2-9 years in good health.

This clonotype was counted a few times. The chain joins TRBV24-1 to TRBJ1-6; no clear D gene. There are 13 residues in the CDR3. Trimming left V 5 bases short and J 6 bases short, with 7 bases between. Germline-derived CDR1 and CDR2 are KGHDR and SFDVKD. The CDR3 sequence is CATSAWGNSPLHF. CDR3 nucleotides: TGTGCCACCAGTGCTTGGGGTAATTCACCCCTCCACTTT.

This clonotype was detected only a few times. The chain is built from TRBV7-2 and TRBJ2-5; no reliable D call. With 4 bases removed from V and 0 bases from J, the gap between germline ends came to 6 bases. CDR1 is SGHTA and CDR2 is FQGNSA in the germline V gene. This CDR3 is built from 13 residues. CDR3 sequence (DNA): TGTGCCAGCAGCTCGGTGTACCAAGAGACCCAGTACTTC. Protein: CASSSVYQETQYF.

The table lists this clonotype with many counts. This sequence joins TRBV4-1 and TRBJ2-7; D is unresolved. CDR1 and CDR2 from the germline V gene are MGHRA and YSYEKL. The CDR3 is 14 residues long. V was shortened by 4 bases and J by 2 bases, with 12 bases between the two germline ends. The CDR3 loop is CASSLEDGTYEQYF. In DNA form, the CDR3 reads TGCGCCAGCAGCCTCGAGGACGGTACCTACGAGCAGTACTTC.

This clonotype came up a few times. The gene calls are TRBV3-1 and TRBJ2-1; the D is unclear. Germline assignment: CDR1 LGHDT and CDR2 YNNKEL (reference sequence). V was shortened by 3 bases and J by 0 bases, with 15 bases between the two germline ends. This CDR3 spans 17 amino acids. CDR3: CASSQAIATRSYNEQFF. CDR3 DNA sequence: TGTGCCAGCAGCCAGGCTATAGCCACCCGCTCCTACAATGAGCAGTTCTTC.

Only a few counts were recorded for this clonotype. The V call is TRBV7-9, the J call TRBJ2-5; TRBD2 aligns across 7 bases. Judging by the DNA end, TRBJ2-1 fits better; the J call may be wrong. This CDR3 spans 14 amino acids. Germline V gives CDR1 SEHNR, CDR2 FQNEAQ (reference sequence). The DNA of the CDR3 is TGTGCCAGCACATCCGTGGTGGGGGAGGGTGAGCAGTTCTTC. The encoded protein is CASTSVVGEGEQFF.

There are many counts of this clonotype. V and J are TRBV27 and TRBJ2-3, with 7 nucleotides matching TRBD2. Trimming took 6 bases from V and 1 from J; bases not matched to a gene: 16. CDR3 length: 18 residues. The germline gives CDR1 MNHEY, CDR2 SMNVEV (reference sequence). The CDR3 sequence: CASSPIVAGDSGTDTQYF. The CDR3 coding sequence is TGTGCCAGCAGCCCTATCGTGGCGGGAGATTCCGGCACAGATACGCAGTATTTT.